A single sample is the source of the 30 T cell receptor beta chains below, sequenced in a study of blood T cell repertoires in COVID-19 (TCRdb year 2020). The receptor library was made with the immunoSEQ multiplex PCR assay. In its TCRdb copy, this immuneACCESS table keeps in-frame sequences only and misses some clones. Where compared with another copy, unresolved V genes explain less than half of these, and the others have no known cause. The sample includes around 94,000 clones, with around four fifths observed a single time. Around 3.3% of the sample rests with the top ten. Sequenced sample: peripheral blood. The source is a middle-aged man with acute or convalescent COVID-19.

The gene calls are TRBV5-1 and TRBJ2-7; D is possibly TRBD1 (7 bases). This CDR3 is built from 18 residues. Germline CDR1 is SGHRS and CDR2 is YFSETQ. V was trimmed by 2 bases and J by 5 bases, leaving 26 bases between them. In DNA, the CDR3 is TGCGCCAGCAGCTTTCTAGAGCAGGGGACAGAACTAGCCCACGAGCAGTACTTC. Amino acid sequence: CASSFLEQGTELAHEQYF.

This clone was recorded only once. The chain couples TRBV7-2 to TRBJ2-7; 9 bases fit TRBD2. This CDR3 is 15 amino acids long. J gave up 4 bases and V 1 base, and 5 bases lay outside the gene matches. Germline lookup yields CDR1 SGHTA and CDR2 FQGNSA. The CDR3 nucleotides read TGTGCCAGCAGCTTAGTAAGCGGGGGGTCTTACGAGCAGTACTTC. Translating it yields CASSLVSGGSYEQYF.

The chain joins TRBV14 to TRBJ2-7; 11 nucleotides match TRBD2. Germline CDR1 is SGHDN and CDR2 is FVKESK. This CDR3 is 14 amino acids long. J was trimmed by 2 bases and V by 4 bases; bases with no gene match: 1. CDR3 in DNA: TGTGCCAGCAGCCGACTAGCGGGAACCTACGAGCAGTACTTC. Protein: CASSRLAGTYEQYF.

This clone has just a few counts. This chain uses TRBV29-1 with TRBJ2-7; the D gene is possibly TRBD1 (5 bases). With 6 bases removed from V and 3 bases from J, the gap between germline ends came to 12 bases. The CDR3 covers 12 residues. Germline-derived CDR1 and CDR2 are SQVTM and ANQGSEA. CDR3 residues: CSVRTPNYEQYF. The CDR3 coding sequence is TGCAGCGTCCGGACACCGAACTACGAGCAGTACTTC.

The rearrangement uses TRBV10-3 and TRBJ2-7; 12 bases match TRBD2. Germline V CDR1 and CDR2: ENHRY, SYGVKD. The CDR3 totals 16 residues. V lost 4 bases, J lost 3 bases, and 7 bases stayed unmatched. The CDR3 sequence: CAISAPTSGGIYEQYF. The CDR3 nucleotides read TGTGCCATCAGTGCCCCCACTAGCGGGGGGATCTACGAGCAGTACTTC.

This clone was detected a few times. The chain joins TRBV5-4 to TRBJ2-1, with 7 bases aligning to TRBD1. With 4 bases clipped from V and 8 bases from J, the junction kept 18 bases outside the gene matches. The CDR3 consists of 17 residues. CDR1 is SGHNT, CDR2 YYREEE, per germline (reference sequence). The CDR3 nucleotides read TGTGCCAGCAGCAGTAGGAACTGGGCAGGGGGTGGCGATGAGCAGTTCTTC. Its protein product is CASSSRNWAGGGDEQFF.

The chain uses TRBV12-3 or TRBV12-4 and TRBJ2-3; no definite D call. This CDR3 region has 11 residues. V was cut by 4 bases and J by 11 bases, with 10 bases left in between. CDR3 loop: CASSSSGGQYF. The CDR3 DNA is TGTGCCAGCAGTTCCAGTGGTGGGCAGTATTTT.

The chain is built from TRBV6-5 and TRBJ2-3, with 7 bases lining up with TRBD2. The CDR3 has 15 residues. The V segment lost 3 bases and the J segment 0 bases; nucleotides outside the gene matches: 3. Germline CDR1 and CDR2: MNHEY and SVGAGI. This chain's CDR3 is CASSYEGGSTDTQYF. CDR3 in DNA: TGTGCCAGCAGTTATGAGGGAGGGAGCACAGATACGCAGTATTTT.

This clone has just one count. The chain couples TRBV11-2 to TRBJ2-1, with 10 bases identical to TRBD2. CDR3 length: 17 amino acids. J was trimmed by 4 bases and V by 5 bases; bases with no gene match: 11. Germline loops: CDR1 SGHAT, CDR2 FQNNGV. The CDR3 bases are TGTGCCAGCAGCGCTTACCCCACTAGCGGGATTTACAATGAGCAGTTCTTC. It codes for CASSAYPTSGIYNEQFF.

The chain employs TRBV30 and TRBJ1-2, with 7 nucleotides matching TRBD1. Germline CDR1 and CDR2: GTSNPN and SVGIG (reference sequence). Unmatched junction bases numbered 4, after V lost 6 bases and J lost 0 bases. CDR3 length: 13 residues. The CDR3 loop is CACHRGSNYGYTF. In nucleotides, the CDR3 is TGTGCCTGCCACAGGGGATCTAACTATGGCTACACCTTC.

The V call is TRBV5-1, the J call TRBJ2-3; 11 nucleotides agree with TRBD1. V was pared by 4 bases and J by 3 bases, with 7 bases of the junction left unmatched. Germline values: CDR1 SGHRS, CDR2 YFSETQ. The CDR3 length is 16 residues. CDR3 residues: CASSHGTGGQTDTQYF. The CDR3 DNA follows: TGCGCCAGCAGCCACGGGACAGGGGGGCAAACAGATACGCAGTATTTT.

The V gene is TRBV6-2 or TRBV6-3, the J gene TRBJ1-1; 11 nucleotides line up with TRBD1. The CDR3 is made up of 18 amino acids. Germline lookup yields CDR1 MNHEY and CDR2 SVGEGT. V lost 0 bases and J lost 4; bases outside the gene matches: 10. For the CDR3, the DNA is TGTGCCAGCAGTTACTCCACCGGACAGGGGGCGCTGGGCACTGAAGCTTTCTTT. It is translated as CASSYSTGQGALGTEAFF.

The chain carries TRBV6-2 or TRBV6-3 and TRBJ1-1; tentative D call: TRBD1 (5 bases). There are 17 residues in the CDR3. V was pared by 6 bases and J by 1 base, with 21 bases between. Germline values: CDR1 MNHEY, CDR2 SVGEGT. The chain's CDR3 is CASSQTPLAGRNTEAFF. The CDR3 bases are TGTGCCAGCAGCCAAACCCCATTGGCAGGGCGGAACACTGAAGCTTTCTTT.

The chain is built from TRBV27 and TRBJ2-5; no firm D call. Looked up from germline, CDR1 is MNHEY and CDR2 is SMNVEV (reference sequence). This CDR3 is built from 12 residues. V was pared by 5 bases and J by 6 bases, with 10 bases between. CDR3 sequence reads: CASSVYLKTQYF. The CDR3 nucleotides are TGTGCCAGCAGTGTCTACCTGAAGACCCAGTACTTC.

The V gene is TRBV6-5, the J gene TRBJ1-2; TRBD1 might be the D (5 bases). The germline V and J ends were trimmed by 4 bases and 8 bases, with 17 bases remaining between them. The CDR3 loop spans 14 amino acids. The germline V gene has CDR1 MNHEY and CDR2 SVGAGI. In DNA form, the CDR3 reads TGTGCCAGCAGTTTAGAATCAGGGCCTTTGGGCTACACCTTC. Its protein is CASSLESGPLGYTF.

This rearrangement joins TRBV6-4 to TRBJ1-1; maybe TRBD1 (5 bases). CDR1 is MRHNA, CDR2 SNTAGT, per germline. V gave up 1 base and J gave up 10 bases, with 19 bases separating them. The CDR3 length is 15 residues. The DNA of the CDR3 is TGTGCCAGCAGTGACTATTTAGGGTCTGGAAGGGGAGCTTTCTTT. Protein sequence: CASSDYLGSGRGAFF.

The chain has TRBV19 and TRBJ1-4, with D possibly TRBD1 on 5 matching bases. CDR1 is LNHDA and CDR2 is SQIVND in the germline V gene (reference sequence). Between the trimmed V and J ends, which lost 7 bases and 4 bases, there was a span of 13 bases. The CDR3 extends over 14 amino acids. The CDR3 nucleotides are TGTGCCAGTAATGTACAGGAGGGTAATGAAAAACTGTTTTTT. Amino acids: CASNVQEGNEKLFF.

This clone was seen a single time. The chain carries TRBV4-1 and TRBJ2-4, with a tentative D call TRBD2 (7 bases). Germline loops: CDR1 MGHRA, CDR2 YSYEKL. This CDR3 comprises 17 residues. V shed 3 bases and J shed 3 bases, with 18 bases lying between them. CDR3 in amino acids: CASSQGILRGGKNIQYF. The CDR3 bases are TGCGCCAGCAGCCAGGGGATATTGAGGGGGGGCAAAAACATTCAGTACTTC.

The V gene is TRBV7-9, the J gene TRBJ1-3; no firm D call. The CDR3 is 15 residues long. With 5 bases removed from V and 4 bases from J, the gap between germline ends came to 15 bases. CDR1 and CDR2 (germline): SEHNR, FQNEAQ (reference sequence). The CDR3 region is CASSLAGGYGNTIYF. CDR3 DNA: TGTGCCAGCAGCCTCGCGGGAGGGTACGGAAACACCATATATTTT.

This chain connects TRBV3-1 (or the pseudogene TRBV3-2) to TRBJ2-6; D ambiguous. There are 12 residues in the CDR3. CDR1 is LGHDT, CDR2 YNNKEL, per germline (reference sequence). The germline V and J ends were trimmed by 9 bases and 3 bases, with 6 bases remaining between them. This chain's CDR3 is CASTHGANVLTF. The CDR3 DNA reads as TGTGCCAGTACACATGGGGCCAACGTCCTGACTTTC.

This chain uses TRBV7-9 with TRBJ2-3; 7 bases agree with TRBD1. Germline trimming cut 5 bases from V and 5 bases from J; bases unmatched to any gene: 10. The germline V gene encodes CDR1 SEHNR and CDR2 FQNEAQ (reference sequence). This CDR3 has 15 residues. The CDR3, as DNA: TGTGCCAGCAGCCCAAGGGACAGTTATCAAGATACGCAGTATTTT. Its translation is CASSPRDSYQDTQYF.

This chain uses TRBV10-3 with TRBJ2-7, with TRBD1 matching over 7 bases. V was pared by 3 bases and J by 0 bases, with 2 bases of the junction left unmatched. This CDR3 contains 14 residues. Germline CDR1 and CDR2: ENHRY and SYGVKD. CDR3: CAISDRTGSYEQYF. As DNA, the CDR3 is TGTGCCATCAGTGATCGGACAGGCTCCTACGAGCAGTACTTC.

This rearrangement joins TRBV6-5 to TRBJ1-5; maybe TRBD1 (6 bases). Germline assignment: CDR1 MNHEY and CDR2 SVGAGI. Trimming removed 6 bases at V and 2 bases at J, with 14 bases between. CDR3 length: 15 amino acids. Written as DNA, the CDR3 is TGTGCCAGCAGAGCAACAGGGTTGGGCAATCAGCCCCAGCATTTT. Translation gives CASRATGLGNQPQHF.

V and J are TRBV5-4 and TRBJ2-5; D is ambiguous. Germline CDR1 reads SGHNT; CDR2 reads YYREEE (reference sequence). CDR3 length: 13 residues. V gave up 4 bases and J gave up 2 bases, with 9 bases separating them. The CDR3 is CASSPVLQETQYF. The CDR3 DNA reads as TGTGCCAGCAGCCCCGTCCTACAAGAGACCCAGTACTTC.

CDR3 residues: CASSQASGSSYNEQFF. CDR3 in DNA: TGTGCCAGCAGCCAAGCTAGCGGGAGCTCCTACAATGAGCAGTTCTTC. The rearrangement joins TRBV14 to TRBJ2-1; 10 bases match TRBD2. This CDR3 has 16 residues. CDR1 SGHDN and CDR2 FVKESK come from the germline V gene. V shed 1 base, J shed 0 bases, and the junction held 0 bases outside the gene matches. Together with reference TRBV14 and TRBJ2-1, the CDR3 gives the full variable domain: EAGVTQFPSHSVIEKGQTVTLRCDPISGHDNLYWYRRVMGKEIKFLLHFVKESKQDESGMPNNRFLAERTGGTYSTLKVQPAELEDSGVYFCASSQASGSSYNEQFFGPGTRLTVL.

The rearrangement joins TRBV18 to TRBJ1-2; 7 bases are a match to TRBD1. The length of the CDR3 is 14 residues. Germline-derived CDR1 and CDR2 are KGHSH and LQKENI. Losses at the gene ends were 4 bases for V and 2 bases for J; bases not matched to a gene: 4. The CDR3 DNA follows: TGTGCCAGCTCACGTACGGGACAGAACTATGGCTACACCTTC. As protein: CASSRTGQNYGYTF.

The rearrangement links TRBV30 to TRBJ2-2; 8 nucleotides match TRBD1. Germline assignment: CDR1 GTSNPN and CDR2 SVGIG (reference sequence). With 5 bases clipped from V and 11 bases from J, the junction kept 4 bases outside the gene matches. The CDR3 has 11 amino acids. DNA of the CDR3: TGTGCCTGGCAGGGGGCGGGAGAGCTGTTTTTT. It encodes CAWQGAGELFF.

This chain links TRBV5-1 with TRBJ1-3, with D possibly TRBD1 on 6 matching bases. The V and J ends lost 2 bases and 2 bases respectively, with 8 bases between them. The CDR3 has 14 amino acids. Germline V lookup: CDR1 SGHRS, CDR2 YFSETQ. CDR3 sequence: CASSFTGTGNTIYF. CDR3 DNA: TGCGCCAGCAGCTTTACAGGGACTGGAAACACCATATATTTT.

This chain joins TRBV5-4 and TRBJ1-2; perhaps TRBD1 as D (6 bases). The germline V and J ends were trimmed by 4 bases and 2 bases, with 15 bases remaining between them. The germline V gene has CDR1 SGHNT and CDR2 YYREEE (reference sequence). CDR3 size: 15 residues. CDR3 sequence: CASSPEGQLNYGYTF. CDR3 nucleotides: TGTGCCAGCAGCCCGGAAGGACAGCTAAACTATGGCTACACCTTC.

This CDR3 is CASSQASFSGNTIYF. Written as DNA, the CDR3 is TGTGCCAGCAGCCAGGCGTCTTTCTCTGGAAACACCATATATTTT. The rearrangement uses TRBV6-5 and TRBJ1-3; D uncertain. In germline, CDR1 is MNHEY, CDR2 SVGAGI. V dropped 6 bases and J dropped 0 bases, with 12 bases sitting between them. CDR3 size: 15 residues.